One and the same sample provided the 21 T cell receptor beta chains below, sequenced in a study of cytomegalovirus exposure and HLA in healthy donors. PCR was performed using 60 Vbeta and 13 Jbeta primers. Assay used: immunoSEQ multiplex PCR; TCRdb lists only in-frame clones, some missing. The sample has fewer than 120,000 clones; more than 65% are singletons. Sequenced: PBMCs. The receptors come from a man aged 25 to 40 in good health and CMV-seropositive.

In its sample, this clone was seen a few times. The chain recombines TRBV18 with TRBJ2-2; 10 bases line up with TRBD1. The length of the CDR3 is 16 residues. Trimming at V came to 3 bases and at J to 1 base, leaving 2 bases not matched to a gene. The germline gives CDR1 KGHSH, CDR2 LQKENI. The CDR3 here is CASSPRTGGNTGELFF. For the CDR3, the DNA is TGTGCCAGCTCACCGAGGACAGGGGGGAACACCGGGGAGCTGTTTTTT.

The chain carries TRBV4-1 and TRBJ2-3; weak D call: TRBD2 (6 bases). The germline V gene encodes CDR1 MGHRA and CDR2 YSYEKL. The V gene lost 1 base and the J gene lost 4 bases, with 12 bases spanning the gap. The CDR3 is 15 amino acids. The CDR3 region has the DNA TGCGCCAGCAGCCAAGGCCTAGCGTATGCAGATACGCAGTATTTT. Translation: CASSQGLAYADTQYF.

This chain's CDR3 is CASQYGGSYEQYF. The CDR3 DNA reads TGTGCCAGCCAGTACGGGGGCTCCTACGAGCAGTACTTC. The chain joins TRBV28 to TRBJ2-7, with a weak D call TRBD2 (6 bases). Per the germline V gene, CDR1 is MDHEN and CDR2 is SYDVKM. V lost 8 bases, J lost 0 bases, and 11 bases lay in between. The CDR3 consists of 13 residues.

This sequence joins TRBV2 and TRBJ2-3, with a tentative D call TRBD2 (7 bases). CDR3 length equals 15 residues. V lost 0 bases and J lost 4, with 11 bases in between. Germline V gives CDR1 SNHLY, CDR2 FYNNEI. For the CDR3, the DNA is TGTGCCAGCAGTGAAGCGCGGGGGCACTCAGATACGCAGTATTTT. Its protein product is CASSEARGHSDTQYF.

This chain links TRBV5-1 with TRBJ2-2; D may be TRBD1 (6 bases). The CDR3 consists of 16 residues. The V gene lost 5 bases and the J gene lost 0 bases, with 14 bases spanning the gap. Germline-derived CDR1 and CDR2 are SGHRS and YFSETQ. CDR3 DNA sequence: TGCGCCAGCAGACCCCTGGGGGCCTCGAACACCGGGGAGCTGTTTTTT. As protein: CASRPLGASNTGELFF.

The chain is built from TRBV19 and TRBJ1-5; no reliable D call. V lost 1 base to trimming and J lost 6 bases, with 7 bases between them. Per the germline V gene, CDR1 is LNHDA and CDR2 is SQIVND (reference sequence). This CDR3 is built from 13 residues. The CDR3 region is CASSIGVSQPQHF. The CDR3 coding sequence is TGTGCCAGTAGTATAGGTGTCAGTCAGCCCCAGCATTTT.

The chain is built from TRBV11-2 and TRBJ2-3, with unresolved D. Looked up from germline, CDR1 is SGHAT and CDR2 is FQNNGV. CDR3 length: 13 residues. Trimming removed 5 bases at V and 5 bases at J, with 11 bases between. In nucleotides, the CDR3 is TGTGCCAGCAGCCCCATTCGAGGAGATACGCAGTATTTT. It is translated as CASSPIRGDTQYF.

There are a few counts of this clone. The V gene is TRBV11-2, the J gene TRBJ2-7; 9 nucleotides align to TRBD2. The CDR3 runs to 15 residues. Trimming cost V 0 bases and J 7 bases; bases outside gene matches: 7. The germline V gene has CDR1 SGHAT and CDR2 FQNNGV. CDR3 amino acids: CASSLDPAGGREQYF. CDR3 DNA sequence: TGTGCCAGCAGCTTAGATCCAGCGGGGGGCCGGGAGCAGTACTTC. Supplemented by reference TRBV11-2 and TRBJ2-7, the full variable domain reads EAGVAQSPRYKIIEKRQSVAFWCNPISGHATLYWYQQILGQGPKLLIQFQNNGVVDDSQLPKDRFSAERLKGVDSTLKIQPAKLEDSAVYLCASSLDPAGGREQYFGPGTRLTVT.

CDR3 in amino acids: CASSPGTGQGSYGYTF. Here the CDR3 DNA reads TGTGCCAGCAGTCCTGGGACAGGGCAGGGTTCCTATGGCTACACCTTC. The gene calls are TRBV27 and TRBJ1-2; 9 nucleotides line up with TRBD1. V shed 5 bases and J 4 bases; nucleotides not matched to a gene: 11. This CDR3 has 16 amino acids. Germline loops: CDR1 MNHEY, CDR2 SMNVEV (reference sequence).

V is TRBV10-3 and J is TRBJ2-7; 11 bases agree with TRBD1. The CDR3 runs 14 residues. Germline CDR1 and CDR2: ENHRY and SYGVKD. The V gene end was trimmed by 5 bases and the J gene end by 7 bases; junction bases not matched to a gene: 7. The CDR3 region has the DNA TGTGCCATCAGTAAGCCGGGACAGGGGGAAGAGCAGTACTTC. Its protein is CAISKPGQGEEQYF.

This chain links TRBV29-1 with TRBJ2-2; 14 positions agree with TRBD2. The CDR3 contains 13 residues. Germline trimming cut 6 bases from V and 7 bases from J; bases unmatched to any gene: 1. Germline CDR1 and CDR2: SQVTM and ANQGSEA. DNA of the CDR3: TGCAGCGTGGGGACTAGCGGGGGCGGGGAGCTGTTTTTT. Its translation: CSVGTSGGGELFF.

This chain connects TRBV6-1 to TRBJ1-1; 8 bases are shared with TRBD1. V gave up 4 bases and J gave up 5 bases; unmatched junction bases: 6. This CDR3 comprises 14 residues. The germline V gene encodes CDR1 MNHNS and CDR2 SASEGT. The CDR3 DNA sequence: TGTGCCAGCAGTGTCAGGAGACAGGGGACTGAAGCTTTCTTT. Translated: CASSVRRQGTEAFF.

The genes are TRBV4-1 and TRBJ2-3; a weak D match, TRBD1 (6 bases). There are 20 residues in the CDR3. Trimming stripped 3 bases from V and 4 bases from J, with 29 bases between. Germline V gene lookup returns CDR1 MGHRA and CDR2 YSYEKL. In DNA, the CDR3 is TGCGCCAGCAGCCATCCCCCTGTGAGGGGGAGATCCCTTTGGTCAGATACGCAGTATTTT. This gives the protein CASSHPPVRGRSLWSDTQYF.

The chain has TRBV2 and TRBJ2-7, with D possibly TRBD2 on 5 matching bases. The CDR3 is made up of 14 amino acids. Germline CDR1 is SNHLY and CDR2 is FYNNEI. V lost 4 bases and J lost 2, with 12 bases in between. The CDR3, as DNA: TGTGCCAGCAGTGGGACTCCCGGTCCCTACGAGCAGTACTTC. It yields the protein CASSGTPGPYEQYF.

This clone was seen just once. CDR3 loop: CASSLGLRRETQYF. For the CDR3, the DNA is TGCGCCAGCAGCTTGGGGTTGCGTCGAGAGACCCAGTACTTC. The gene calls are TRBV5-1 and TRBJ2-5; D is uncertain. This CDR3 contains 14 residues. Between the trimmed V and J ends, which lost 0 bases and 4 bases, there was a span of 10 bases. The germline V gene has CDR1 SGHRS and CDR2 YFSETQ.

The chain is built from TRBV19 and TRBJ1-5; the D is unclear. Trimming cost V 3 bases and J 8 bases, with 11 bases left between them. Looked up from germline, CDR1 is LNHDA and CDR2 is SQIVND (reference sequence). This CDR3 contains 13 residues. This chain's CDR3 is CASSISSGKPQHF. CDR3 coding DNA: TGTGCCAGTAGTATTTCCAGCGGGAAGCCCCAGCATTTT.

V gene TRBV5-5 combines with J gene TRBJ2-5; TRBD1 matches 7 bases. The CDR3 spans 14 residues. Germline V lookup: CDR1 SGHKS, CDR2 YYEKEE (reference sequence). Trimming took 1 base from V and 3 from J; bases not matched to a gene: 3. The CDR3 region has the DNA TGTGCCAGCAGCTTGTGGGACAGCGAAGAGACCCAGTACTTC. Translating gives CASSLWDSEETQYF. Based on the CDR3 plus reference TRBV5-5 and TRBJ2-5, the full variable domain is DAGVTQSPTHLIKTRGQQVTLRCSPISGHKSVSWYQQVLGQGPQFIFQYYEKEERGRGNFPDRFSARQFPNYSSELNVNALLLGDSALYLCASSLWDSEETQYFGPGTRLLVL.

The chain has TRBV19 and TRBJ1-2; D is uncertain. This CDR3 has 16 residues. With 6 bases removed from V and 0 bases from J, the gap between germline ends came to 17 bases. Germline V CDR1 and CDR2: LNHDA, SQIVND (reference sequence). The CDR3 sequence is CASRWRGFYTNYGYTF. CDR3 nucleotides: TGTGCCAGTAGATGGCGGGGATTCTACACTAACTATGGCTACACCTTC.

The chain combines TRBV19 with TRBJ2-4; no firm D call. V lost 7 bases and J 1 base, leaving 11 bases between the germline ends. The germline gives CDR1 LNHDA, CDR2 SQIVND (reference sequence). This CDR3 spans 14 amino acids. CDR3 in amino acids: CASNQVGAKNIQYF. DNA for the CDR3: TGTGCCAGTAACCAGGTTGGTGCCAAAAACATTCAGTACTTC.

The chain recombines TRBV4-1 with TRBJ2-5; 8 nucleotides match TRBD2. The CDR3 consists of 16 residues. CDR1 and CDR2 (germline): MGHRA, YSYEKL. Trimming at V came to 1 base and at J to 5 bases, leaving 9 bases not matched to a gene. For the CDR3, the DNA is TGCGCCAGCAGCCAAGGGACTAGCTTGGACCGGGAGACCCAGTACTTC. This codes for CASSQGTSLDRETQYF.

This rearrangement joins TRBV30 to TRBJ2-5; D is possibly TRBD1 (5 bases). The CDR3 is 15 amino acids. CDR1 GTSNPN and CDR2 SVGIG come from the germline V gene (reference sequence). V shed 1 base and J shed 1 base, with 13 bases lying between them. DNA of the CDR3: TGTGCCTGGAGTGAGGGTCGGACAAGCCAAGAGACCCAGTACTTC. This encodes CAWSEGRTSQETQYF. The full variable domain, completed using reference TRBV30 and TRBJ2-5, is SQTIHQWPATLVQPVGSPLSLECTVEGTSNPNLYWYRQAAGRGLQLLFYSVGIGQISSEVPQNLSASRPQDRQFILSSKKLLLSDSGFYLCAWSEGRTSQETQYFGPGTRLLVL.